The following is a T cell receptor beta chain sequence with its context. Amplification targeted TCR beta CDR3 regions from RNA transcripts. Initially, a first-round RT-PCR of the TCR CDR3 employed the HTBI primer set. From the multiplex PCR reads, TCRdb called clonotypes with MiXCR, one entry per CDR3 protein. The sample includes approximately 710,000 distinct CDR3 sequences, 17% of them seen just once. These data originate in a study of T cells in Graves' hyperthyroidism and ophthalmopathy. At the level of the study: The blood sample was taken at first diagnosis, before treatment began.

Sequenced: blood. This receptor was taken from a man aged 45-60 years with Graves' hyperthyroidism.

The CDR3 sequence: CASSPSETDIAEQFF. Here the CDR3 DNA reads TGTGCCAGCAGCCCGTCCGAGACAGATATTGCTGAGCAGTTCTTC. This rearrangement joins TRBV7-6 to TRBJ2-1, with D perhaps TRBD1 (5 bases). Germline assignment: CDR1 SGHVS and CDR2 FNYEAQ. The length of the CDR3 is 15 residues. Trimming pared 5 bases from V and 9 bases from J, leaving 20 bases between.